This T cell receptor beta chain was sequenced for a study of cytomegalovirus exposure and HLA in healthy donors. The study, taken as a whole, reports: 164 TCR beta chains were listed as cytomegalovirus-associated. According to a subsequent analysis, TCR clusters identified in the first cohort showed a tendency to co-occur across the roughly 120 validation repertoires.

The protocol was immunoSEQ multiplex PCR, while the TCRdb copy is restricted to in-frame clones and leaves out a portion. The table includes more than 95,000 clones, roughly 95% detected once. Details on this clone: The antigen is unknown.

This CDR3 spans 14 amino acids. With 5 bases clipped from V and 7 bases from J, the junction kept 1 base outside the gene matches. Germline V gene lookup returns CDR1 MDHEN and CDR2 SYDVKM. The chain has TRBV28 and TRBJ2-2; TRBD2 matches at 13 bases. This clonotype was sampled from a man younger than 35 in good health and CMV-seronegative. The sequencing sample was made of PBMCs. The chain's CDR3 is CASSTSGRGGELFF. The CDR3 nucleotides are TGTGCCAGCAGTACTAGCGGGAGGGGCGGGGAGCTGTTTTTT.